Listed below are T cell receptor beta chains from one sample, sequenced in a study of cytomegalovirus exposure and HLA in healthy donors. The data were produced by immunoSEQ multiplex PCR, yet TCRdb's version contains in-frame clones alone and is incomplete. The data contain under 250,000 clones, around four fifths of them seen just once; the ten biggest clones take up 3.5% to 4%. Sequenced sample: PBMCs. The origin of the receptors is a male donor in good health and CMV-seronegative. The CDR3 runs from the conserved cysteine through the conserved F or W. Each record gives: D gene, CDR3 length, J gene, V gene, clone size, CDR3 protein, CDR3 DNA. The D gene is left open where the match is weak. The size of a clone is reported for some rows only, either as once, few or many, or as a class for expanded clones.

>.|15|TRBJ2-5|TRBV7-6|.
CASSIGGVTQETQYF
TGTGCCAGCTCGATTGGCGGGGTCACCCAAGAGACCCAGTACTTC
>TRBD1|19|TRBJ1-3|TRBV14|.
CASSRIRDREPNSGNTIYF
TGTGCCAGCAGCAGAATCCGGGACAGGGAACCCAACTCTGGAAACACCATATATTTT
>.|15|TRBJ1-4|TRBV28|.
CASRPWGGRGEKLFF
TGTGCCAGCAGACCTTGGGGGGGGCGCGGAGAAAAACTGTTTTTT
>.|12|TRBJ2-7|TRBV6-5|.
CASSRTSVEQYF
TGTGCCAGCAGTCGGACTTCGGTAGAGCAGTACTTC
>.|15|TRBJ1-2|TRBV4-1|few
CASSQDGGNLFGYTF
TGCGCCAGCAGCCAAGATGGGGGGAATCTATTCGGCTACACCTTC
>TRBD2|13|TRBJ2-3|TRBV10-3|.
CAMASGNPDTQYF
TGTGCCATGGCTAGCGGGAATCCGGATACGCAGTATTTT
>.|14|TRBJ2-3|TRBV2|.
CASSEVPGTDTQYF
TGTGCCAGCAGTGAGGTACCGGGGACAGATACGCAGTATTTT
>TRBD1|14|TRBJ1-1|TRBV7-3|.
CASSTTGGRTEAFF
TGTGCCAGCAGCACGACAGGGGGAAGAACTGAAGCTTTCTTT
>.|12|TRBJ1-2|TRBV30|.
CAWSVTETGYTF
TGTGCCTGGAGTGTAACAGAGACCGGCTACACCTTC
>.|15|TRBJ2-3|TRBV5-1|.
CASSLQAPGTDTQYF
TGCGCCAGCAGTCTACAGGCTCCCGGCACAGATACGCAGTATTTT
>.|11|TRBJ1-4|TRBV20-1|.
CSARSVEKLFF
TGCAGTGCTAGATCCGTTGAAAAACTGTTTTTT
>.|14|TRBJ1-3|TRBV4-1|once
CASTQTGSGNTIYF
TGCGCCAGCACCCAAACCGGGTCTGGAAACACCATATATTTT
>TRBD2|13|TRBJ2-1|TRBV6-5|.
CASRSSGINEQFF
TGTGCCAGTCGGTCTAGCGGGATCAATGAGCAGTTCTTC
>.|15|TRBJ2-3|TRBV7-6|.
CASSLGGQGKDTQYF
TGTGCCAGCAGCTTAGGAGGTCAGGGGAAAGATACGCAGTATTTT
>TRBD1|16|TRBJ1-2|TRBV14|.
CASSQDLGRGNSGYTF
TGTGCCAGCAGCCAAGATTTAGGCAGGGGGAACTCTGGCTACACCTTC
>.|16|TRBJ1-4|TRBV6-1|few
CASSEAGARVNEKLFF
TGTGCCAGCAGTGAAGCGGGGGCCAGGGTTAATGAAAAACTGTTTTTT
>.|13|TRBJ2-7|TRBV19|.
CASSEFRGYEQYF
TGTGCCAGTAGTGAATTTCGGGGGTACGAGCAGTACTTC
>.|15|TRBJ2-5|TRBV2|.
CASSEGGGEVETQYF
TGTGCCAGCAGTGAAGGAGGGGGAGAGGTAGAGACCCAGTACTTC
>.|14|TRBJ2-2|TRBV19|.
CASSTRGDTGELFF
TGTGCCAGTAGTACCCGGGGAGACACCGGGGAGCTGTTTTTT
>.|15|TRBJ1-1|TRBV7-2|.
CASSLGGRVGTEAFF
TGTGCCAGCAGCTTAGGGGGCAGGGTCGGCACTGAAGCTTTCTTT
>TRBD2|15|TRBJ2-7|TRBV18|.
CASSPWTSGNDEQYF
TGTGCCAGCTCACCTTGGACTAGCGGGAACGACGAGCAGTACTTC
>.|19|TRBJ1-3|TRBV9|.
CASSVGPRGQANSGNTIYF
TGTGCCAGCAGCGTAGGCCCTCGTGGGCAGGCGAACTCTGGAAACACCATATATTTT
>.|15|TRBJ1-2|TRBV7-8|.
CASSLGRAGNYGYTF
TGTGCCAGCAGCTTAGGCCGAGCGGGAAACTATGGCTACACCTTC
>TRBD2|16|TRBJ2-5|TRBV9|.
CASSVSASGPQETQYF
TGTGCCAGCAGCGTAAGCGCTAGCGGGCCACAAGAGACCCAGTACTTC
>.|10|TRBJ2-5|TRBV19|once
CAIFSETQYF
TGTGCCATTTTCTCCGAGACCCAGTACTTC
>TRBD2|14|TRBJ2-5|TRBV2|once
CASGGLAGKETQYF
TGTGCCAGCGGGGGACTAGCGGGGAAAGAGACCCAGTACTTC
>TRBD1|13|TRBJ1-5|TRBV19|.
CASSPQGTQPQHF
TGTGCCAGTAGCCCACAGGGGACCCAGCCCCAGCATTTT
>.|16|TRBJ2-7|TRBV15|.
CATSRVIAADSYEQYF
TGTGCCACCAGCAGAGTGATAGCGGCGGATTCCTACGAGCAGTACTTC
>TRBD1|15|TRBJ2-1|TRBV7-3|.
CASSPTPGGAYEQFF
TGTGCCAGCAGCCCTACCCCAGGGGGCGCCTATGAGCAGTTCTTC
>.|14|TRBJ2-3|TRBV7-9|.
CASSRDSHTDTQYF
TGTGCCAGCAGCCGGGACTCACACACAGATACGCAGTATTTT
>TRBD1|14|TRBJ1-4|TRBV19|.
CATRDSPANEKLFF
TGTGCCACCCGGGACAGTCCGGCTAATGAAAAACTGTTTTTT
>.|15|TRBJ2-7|TRBV29-1|.
CSVTGPGESSYEQYF
TGCAGCGTGACCGGCCCAGGGGAATCCTCCTACGAGCAGTACTTC
>.|13|TRBJ1-5|TRBV27|once
CASSLGAEQPQHF
TGTGCCAGCAGTTTAGGGGCGGAACAGCCCCAGCATTTT
>.|14|TRBJ1-1|TRBV7-2|.
CASSFRGRTTEAFF
TGTGCCAGCAGCTTTCGGGGGAGGACAACTGAAGCTTTCTTT
>.|13|TRBJ1-1|TRBV5-5|.
CASSFPGAREAFF
TGTGCCAGCAGCTTTCCAGGGGCGAGGGAAGCTTTCTTT
>.|15|TRBJ2-1|TRBV7-9|.
CASSQRSRANSEQFF
TGTGCCAGCAGCCAAAGGTCCAGGGCGAACAGTGAGCAGTTCTTC
>.|16|TRBJ2-2|TRBV7-3|.
CASSLQQGLNTGELFF
TGTGCCAGCAGCTTACAGCAGGGACTGAACACCGGGGAGCTGTTTTTT
>.|13|TRBJ2-2|TRBV18|.
CASSLDSTGELFF
TGTGCCAGCTCACTTGACAGCACCGGGGAGCTGTTTTTT
>TRBD1|14|TRBJ2-7|TRBV7-6|.
CASSPGQGVAEQYF
TGTGCCAGCAGCCCGGGACAGGGGGTAGCCGAGCAGTACTTC
>TRBD2|14|TRBJ2-3|TRBV7-8|.
CASSLAGGKDTQYF
TGTGCCAGCAGCTTAGCGGGAGGGAAAGATACGCAGTATTTT
>TRBD1|16|TRBJ2-2|TRBV6-6|few
CASSYKAGGETGELFF
TGTGCCAGCAGTTACAAGGCAGGGGGCGAGACCGGGGAGCTGTTTTTT
>.|14|TRBJ2-7|TRBV6-6|few
CASSQQRVAYEQYF
TGTGCCAGCAGTCAACAGCGGGTAGCCTACGAGCAGTACTTC